The clone carrying this TCR beta chain occurred many times. Its antigen is currently unknown. The data derive from a study of T cells in Graves' hyperthyroidism and ophthalmopathy. Trimming stripped 3 bases from V and 4 bases from J, with 12 bases between. Per germline, CDR1 SGHVS and CDR2 FQNEAQ. The CDR3 loop spans 14 amino acids. General study points: Most expanded thyroid clonotypes above 0.001 recurred in blood. With a median lead of approximately 6 months before onset, the model predicted ophthalmopathy.

Clinicians diagnosed patients from clinical symptoms, serum thyroxine and TRAb, thyroid ultrasound and orbital computed tomography. From RNA transcripts, TCR beta CDR3 regions were amplified. First-round RT-PCR of the TCR CDR3 relied on the HTBI primer set. TCRdb used MiXCR to reprocess the multiplex PCR reads, holding one entry per CDR3 protein. The sample lists about 540,000 distinct CDR3 sequences; 35% to 55% were seen once. The source is a young woman with Graves' hyperthyroidism. This chain links TRBV7-8 with TRBJ2-5; maybe TRBD1 (6 bases). Sequences were obtained from peripheral blood or thyroid tissue (not recorded which). For the CDR3, the DNA is TGTGCCAGCAGCTTTCCCGTCAGGGGAGAGACCCAGTACTTC. This sequence encodes CASSFPVRGETQYF.